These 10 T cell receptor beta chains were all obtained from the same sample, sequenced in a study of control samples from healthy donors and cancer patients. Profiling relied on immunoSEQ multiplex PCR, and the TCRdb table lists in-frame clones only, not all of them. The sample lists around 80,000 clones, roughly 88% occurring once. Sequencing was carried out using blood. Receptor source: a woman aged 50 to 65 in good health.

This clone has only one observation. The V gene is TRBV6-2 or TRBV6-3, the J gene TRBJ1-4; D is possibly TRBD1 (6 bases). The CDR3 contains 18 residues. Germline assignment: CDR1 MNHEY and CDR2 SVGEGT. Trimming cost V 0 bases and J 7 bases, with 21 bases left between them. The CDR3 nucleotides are TGTGCCAGCAGTTACTCGCCGATCGAGAGGGACACTGGTGAAAAACTGTTTTTT. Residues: CASSYSPIERDTGEKLFF.

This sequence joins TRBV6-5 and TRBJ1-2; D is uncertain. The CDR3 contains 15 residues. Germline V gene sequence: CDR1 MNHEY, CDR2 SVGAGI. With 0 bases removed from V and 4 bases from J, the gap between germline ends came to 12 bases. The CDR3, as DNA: TGTGCCAGCAGTTACTCGGATCGGGTAGTCTATGGCTACACCTTC. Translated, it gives CASSYSDRVVYGYTF.

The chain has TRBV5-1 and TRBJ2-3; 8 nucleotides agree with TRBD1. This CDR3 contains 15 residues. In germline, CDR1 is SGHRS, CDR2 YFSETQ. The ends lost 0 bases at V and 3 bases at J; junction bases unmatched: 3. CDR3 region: CASSLADRVTDTQYF. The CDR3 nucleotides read TGCGCCAGCAGCTTGGCGGACAGGGTAACAGATACGCAGTATTTT.

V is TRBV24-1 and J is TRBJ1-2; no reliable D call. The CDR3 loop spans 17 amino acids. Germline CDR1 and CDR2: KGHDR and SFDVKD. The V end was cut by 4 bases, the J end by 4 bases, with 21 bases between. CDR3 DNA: TGTGCCACCAGTGAAGGCCTCCCGAACCCGATTCTCTATGGCTACACCTTC. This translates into CATSEGLPNPILYGYTF.

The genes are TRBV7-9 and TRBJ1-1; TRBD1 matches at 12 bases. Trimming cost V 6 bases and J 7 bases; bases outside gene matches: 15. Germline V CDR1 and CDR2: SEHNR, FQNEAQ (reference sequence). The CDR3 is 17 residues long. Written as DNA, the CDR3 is TGTGCCAGCAGGGGGACAGGGGGCGAAAATAGGACCCGTGAAGCTTTCTTT. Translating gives CASRGTGGENRTREAFF.

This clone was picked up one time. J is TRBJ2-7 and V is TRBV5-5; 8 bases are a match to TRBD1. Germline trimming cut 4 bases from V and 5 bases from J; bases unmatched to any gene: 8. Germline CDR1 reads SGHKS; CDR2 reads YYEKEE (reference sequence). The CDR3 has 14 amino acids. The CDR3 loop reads CASSPTDRVDEQYF. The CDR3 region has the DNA TGTGCCAGCAGCCCAACGGACAGGGTCGACGAGCAGTACTTC.

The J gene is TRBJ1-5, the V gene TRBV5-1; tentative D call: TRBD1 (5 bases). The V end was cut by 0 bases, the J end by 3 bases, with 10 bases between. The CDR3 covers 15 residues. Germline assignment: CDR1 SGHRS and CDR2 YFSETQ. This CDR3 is CASSLDSGYNQPQHF. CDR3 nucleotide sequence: TGCGCCAGCAGCTTGGATTCAGGGTACAATCAGCCCCAGCATTTT.

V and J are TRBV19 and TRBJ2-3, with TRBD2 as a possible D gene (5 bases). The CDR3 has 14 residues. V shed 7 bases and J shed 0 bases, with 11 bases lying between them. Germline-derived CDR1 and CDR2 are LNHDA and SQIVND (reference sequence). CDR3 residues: CASKTSGSTDTQYF. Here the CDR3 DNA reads TGTGCCAGTAAGACGTCGGGGAGCACAGATACGCAGTATTTT. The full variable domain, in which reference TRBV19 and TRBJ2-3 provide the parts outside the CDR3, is DGGITQSPKYLFRKEGQNVTLSCEQNLNHDAMYWYRQDPGQGLRLIYYSQIVNDFQKGDIAEGYSVSREKKESFPLTVTSAQKNPTAFYLCASKTSGSTDTQYFGPGTRLTVL.

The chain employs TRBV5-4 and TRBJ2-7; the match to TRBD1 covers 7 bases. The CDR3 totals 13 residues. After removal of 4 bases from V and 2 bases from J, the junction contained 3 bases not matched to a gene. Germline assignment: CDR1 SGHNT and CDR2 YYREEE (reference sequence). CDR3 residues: CASSRTGPYEQYF. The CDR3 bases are TGTGCCAGCAGCCGGACAGGCCCCTACGAGCAGTACTTC.

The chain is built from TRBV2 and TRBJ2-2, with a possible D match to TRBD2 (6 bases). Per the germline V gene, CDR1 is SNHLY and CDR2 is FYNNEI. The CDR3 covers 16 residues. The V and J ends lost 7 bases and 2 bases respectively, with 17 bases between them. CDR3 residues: CASKGEDISNTGELFF. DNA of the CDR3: TGTGCCAGCAAAGGGGAGGACATCTCCAACACCGGGGAGCTGTTTTTT.